This T cell receptor (beta chain) was sequenced for a study of T cell responses to AZD1222 COVID-19 vaccine. Study-level information: Pooled together were second doses at about 4 or about 12 weeks.

Study observations and caveats: Variant regions that are unmutated are reportedly the target of nearly half of spike-specific TCRs.

Sequencing used immunoSEQ multiplex PCR; TCRdb keeps in-frame clones, though not all of them. The sample holds 180,000 or so clones, over 85% seen once. As regards this clone: What it recognizes is unknown.

V was cut by 3 bases and J by 6 bases, with 17 bases left in between. Per the germline V gene, CDR1 is LGHNA and CDR2 is YNFKEQ. The CDR3 contains 16 residues. The TCR sequence derives from an adult in good health. The chain combines TRBV4-2 with TRBJ2-2, with D possibly being TRBD2 (6 bases). The starting material was peripheral blood, obtained on day 0 of AZD1222 vaccination. CDR3 loop: CASSQAPGLGAGELFF. The CDR3 nucleotides are TGTGCCAGCAGCCAGGCCCCGGGACTTGGCGCCGGGGAGCTGTTTTTT.